This passage covers 2 T cell receptor beta chains from one sample sequenced in a study of T-cell reconstitution after alpha-beta-depleted transplantation in children. The TCRbeta library incorporated unique molecular identifiers. TCRdb passed the PCR reads through MiXCR, listing each CDR3 protein once. The repertoire holds hundreds of thousands of distinct CDR3 sequences, with 10% to 15% as singletons. Source: PBMCs, mostly from graft donor cells, taken 360 days after TCRalphabeta/CD19-depleted stem cell transplant. Receptor source: a male patient between 5 and 17 years old who had a stem cell transplant for acute myeloid leukemia, so the T cells may come from the graft donor.

This rearrangement joins TRBV28 to TRBJ1-2, with D hard to call. Germline CDR1 reads MDHEN; CDR2 reads SYDVKM. The ends were cut back, 2 bases at V and 4 bases at J, with 11 bases in the middle. This CDR3 region has 14 residues. The CDR3 protein is CASSLVGSLYGYTF. In DNA, the CDR3 is TGTGCCAGCAGTTTAGTCGGCAGCCTCTATGGCTACACCTTC.

The chain has TRBV9 and TRBJ1-2; D unclear. The CDR3 is 15 amino acids. Germline-derived CDR1 and CDR2 are SGDLS and YYNGEE. The V gene lost 4 bases and the J gene lost 2 bases, with 15 bases spanning the gap. CDR3 DNA: TGTGCCAGCAGCCCCCAGATTGGGGTGAACTATGGCTACACCTTC. This codes for CASSPQIGVNYGYTF.